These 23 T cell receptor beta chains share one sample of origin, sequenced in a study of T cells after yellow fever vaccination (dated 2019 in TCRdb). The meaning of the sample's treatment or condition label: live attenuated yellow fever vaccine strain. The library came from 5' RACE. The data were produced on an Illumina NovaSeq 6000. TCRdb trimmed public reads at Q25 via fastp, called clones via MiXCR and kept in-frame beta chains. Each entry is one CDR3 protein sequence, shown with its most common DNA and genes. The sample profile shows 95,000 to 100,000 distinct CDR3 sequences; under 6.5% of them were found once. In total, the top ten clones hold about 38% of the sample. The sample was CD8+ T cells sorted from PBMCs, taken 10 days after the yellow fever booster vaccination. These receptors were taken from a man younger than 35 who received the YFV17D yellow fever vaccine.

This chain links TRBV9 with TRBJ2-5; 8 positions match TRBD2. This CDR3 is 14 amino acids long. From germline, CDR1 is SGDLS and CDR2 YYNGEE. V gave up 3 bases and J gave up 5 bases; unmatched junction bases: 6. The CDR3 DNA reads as TGTGCCAGCAGCGCGGGGGGGCCGGGGGAGACCCAGTACTTC. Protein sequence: CASSAGGPGETQYF.

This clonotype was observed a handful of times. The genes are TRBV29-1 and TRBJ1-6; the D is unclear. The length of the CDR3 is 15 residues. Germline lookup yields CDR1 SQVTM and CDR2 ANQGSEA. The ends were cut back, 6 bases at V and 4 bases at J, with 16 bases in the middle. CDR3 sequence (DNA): TGCAGCGTGACCTTCGGAACGGGGTATAATTCACCCCTCCACTTT. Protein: CSVTFGTGYNSPLHF.

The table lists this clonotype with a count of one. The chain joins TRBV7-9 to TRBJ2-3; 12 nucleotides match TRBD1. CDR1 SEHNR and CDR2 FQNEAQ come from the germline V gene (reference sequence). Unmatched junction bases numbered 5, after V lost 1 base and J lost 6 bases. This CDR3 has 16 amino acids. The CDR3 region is CASSLVGTGGSDTQYF. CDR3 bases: TGTGCCAGCAGCTTAGTCGGGACAGGGGGCTCTGATACGCAGTATTTT.

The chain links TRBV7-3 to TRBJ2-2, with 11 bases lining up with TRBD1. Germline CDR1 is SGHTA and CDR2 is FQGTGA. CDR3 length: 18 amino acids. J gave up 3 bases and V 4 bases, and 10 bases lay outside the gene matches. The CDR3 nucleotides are TGTGCCAGCAGCTCCCCGGGACAGGGGGTAATTGACACCGGGGAGCTGTTTTTT. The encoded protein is CASSSPGQGVIDTGELFF.

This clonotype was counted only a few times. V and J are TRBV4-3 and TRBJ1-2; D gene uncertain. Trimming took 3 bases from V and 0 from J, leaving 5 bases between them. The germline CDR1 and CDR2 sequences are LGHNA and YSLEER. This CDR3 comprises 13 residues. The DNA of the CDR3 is TGCGCCAGCAGCCACACAGCTAACTATGGCTACACCTTC. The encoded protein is CASSHTANYGYTF.

CDR3 coding DNA: TGTGCCAGTAGTACCCACCGGACGACGAGCACTGAAGCTTTCTTT. This codes for CASSTHRTTSTEAFF. The chain couples TRBV19 to TRBJ1-1; no clear D. This CDR3 region has 15 residues. Trimming left V 4 bases short and J 4 bases short, with 16 bases between. The germline V gene encodes CDR1 LNHDA and CDR2 SQIVND (reference sequence).

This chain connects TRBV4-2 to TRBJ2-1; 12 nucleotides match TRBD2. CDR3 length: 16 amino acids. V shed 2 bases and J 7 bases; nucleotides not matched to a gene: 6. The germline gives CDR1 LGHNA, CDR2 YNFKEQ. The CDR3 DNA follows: TGTGCCAGCAGCCAACTAGCGGGGGGGCTCGGTAATGAGCAGTTCTTC. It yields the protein CASSQLAGGLGNEQFF.

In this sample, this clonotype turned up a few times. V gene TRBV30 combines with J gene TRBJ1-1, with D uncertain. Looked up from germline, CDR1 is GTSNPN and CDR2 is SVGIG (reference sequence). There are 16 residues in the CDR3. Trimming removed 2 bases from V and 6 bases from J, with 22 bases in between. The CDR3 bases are TGTGCCTGGAGTAGTGTCCGGGTTTGGCCCGCCTCTGAAGCTTTCTTT. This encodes CAWSSVRVWPASEAFF.

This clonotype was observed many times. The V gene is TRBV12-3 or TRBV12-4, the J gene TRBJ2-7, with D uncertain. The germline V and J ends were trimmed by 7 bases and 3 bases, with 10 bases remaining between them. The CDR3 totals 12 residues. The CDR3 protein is CASTKDGYEQYF. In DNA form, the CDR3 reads TGTGCCAGCACTAAGGACGGCTACGAGCAGTACTTC.

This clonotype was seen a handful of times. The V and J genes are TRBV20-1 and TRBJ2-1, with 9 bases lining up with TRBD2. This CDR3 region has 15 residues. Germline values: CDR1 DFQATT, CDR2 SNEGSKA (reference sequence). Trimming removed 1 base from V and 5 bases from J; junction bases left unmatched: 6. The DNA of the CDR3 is TGCAGTGCTAGAGGGGCTAGCGGGGTTAACAATGAGCAGTTCTTC. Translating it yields CSARGASGVNNEQFF.

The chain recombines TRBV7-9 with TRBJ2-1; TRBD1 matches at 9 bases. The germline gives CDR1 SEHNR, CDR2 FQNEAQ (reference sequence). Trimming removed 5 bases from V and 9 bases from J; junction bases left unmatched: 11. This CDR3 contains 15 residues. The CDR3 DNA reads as TGTGCCAGCAGCCCAACAGGACAGGGGAGGGCTGAGCAGTTCTTC. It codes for CASSPTGQGRAEQFF.

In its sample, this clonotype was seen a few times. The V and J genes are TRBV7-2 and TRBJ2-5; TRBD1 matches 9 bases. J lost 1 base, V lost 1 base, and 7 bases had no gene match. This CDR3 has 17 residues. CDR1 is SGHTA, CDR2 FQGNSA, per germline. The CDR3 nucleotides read TGTGCCAGCAGCTTAGGGCCTTTGACAGGGGGCCAAGAGACCCAGTACTTC. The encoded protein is CASSLGPLTGGQETQYF.

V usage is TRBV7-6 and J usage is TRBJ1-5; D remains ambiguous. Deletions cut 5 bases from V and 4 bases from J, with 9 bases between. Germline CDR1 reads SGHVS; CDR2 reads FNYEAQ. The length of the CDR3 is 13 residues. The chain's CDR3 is CASSPELNQPQHF. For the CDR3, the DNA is TGTGCCAGCAGCCCTGAACTGAATCAGCCCCAGCATTTT.

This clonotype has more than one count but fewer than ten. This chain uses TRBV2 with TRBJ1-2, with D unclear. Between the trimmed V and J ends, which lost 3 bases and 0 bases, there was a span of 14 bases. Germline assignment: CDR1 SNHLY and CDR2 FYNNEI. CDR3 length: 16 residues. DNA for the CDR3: TGTGCCAGCAGTGATATCGGCCTACGGGCTAACTATGGCTACACCTTC. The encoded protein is CASSDIGLRANYGYTF.

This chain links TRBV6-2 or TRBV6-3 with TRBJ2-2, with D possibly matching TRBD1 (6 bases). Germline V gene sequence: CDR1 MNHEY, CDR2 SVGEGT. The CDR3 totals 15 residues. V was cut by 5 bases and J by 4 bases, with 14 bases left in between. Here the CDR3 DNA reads TGTGCCAGCAGTCCCGACAGGAGCAGCACCGGGGAGCTGTTTTTT. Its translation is CASSPDRSSTGELFF.

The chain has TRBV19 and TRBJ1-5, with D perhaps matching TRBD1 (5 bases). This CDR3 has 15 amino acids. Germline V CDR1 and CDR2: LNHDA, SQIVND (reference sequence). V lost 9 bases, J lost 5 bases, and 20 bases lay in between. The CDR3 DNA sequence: TGTGCCAGCAATCCTGGCGGCCAGGGCCATCAGCCCCAGCATTTT. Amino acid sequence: CASNPGGQGHQPQHF.

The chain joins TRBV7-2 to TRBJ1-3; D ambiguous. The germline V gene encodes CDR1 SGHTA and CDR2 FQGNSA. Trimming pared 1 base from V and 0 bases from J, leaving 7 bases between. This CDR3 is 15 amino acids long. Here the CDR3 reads CASSLVGNSGNTIYF. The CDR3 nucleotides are TGTGCCAGCAGCTTAGTAGGGAACTCTGGAAACACCATATATTTT.

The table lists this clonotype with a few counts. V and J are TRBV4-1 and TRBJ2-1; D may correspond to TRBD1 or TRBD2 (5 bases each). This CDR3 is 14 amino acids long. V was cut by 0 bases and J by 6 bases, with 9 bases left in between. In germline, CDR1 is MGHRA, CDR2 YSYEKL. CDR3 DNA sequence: TGCGCCAGCAGCCAAGATTGGGGGACCAATGAGCAGTTCTTC. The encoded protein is CASSQDWGTNEQFF.

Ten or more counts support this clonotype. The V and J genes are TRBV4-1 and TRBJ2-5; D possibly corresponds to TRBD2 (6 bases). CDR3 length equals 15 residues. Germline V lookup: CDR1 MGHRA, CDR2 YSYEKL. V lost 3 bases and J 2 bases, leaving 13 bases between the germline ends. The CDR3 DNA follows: TGCGCCAGCAGCCATATCAGACTAGAGCAAGAGACCCAGTACTTC. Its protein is CASSHIRLEQETQYF.

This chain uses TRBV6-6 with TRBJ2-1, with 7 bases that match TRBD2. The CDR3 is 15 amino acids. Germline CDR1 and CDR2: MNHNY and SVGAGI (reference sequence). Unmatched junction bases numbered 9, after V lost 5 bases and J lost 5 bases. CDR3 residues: CASSQGLAENNEQFF. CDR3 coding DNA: TGTGCCAGCAGTCAAGGTCTAGCGGAAAACAATGAGCAGTTCTTC.

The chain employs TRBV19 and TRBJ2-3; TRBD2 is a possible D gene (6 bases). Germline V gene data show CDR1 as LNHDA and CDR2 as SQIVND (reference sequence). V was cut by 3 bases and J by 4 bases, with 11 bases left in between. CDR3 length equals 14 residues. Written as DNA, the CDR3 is TGTGCCAGTAGTATGGTCCCGGGGGCAGATACGCAGTATTTT. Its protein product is CASSMVPGADTQYF.

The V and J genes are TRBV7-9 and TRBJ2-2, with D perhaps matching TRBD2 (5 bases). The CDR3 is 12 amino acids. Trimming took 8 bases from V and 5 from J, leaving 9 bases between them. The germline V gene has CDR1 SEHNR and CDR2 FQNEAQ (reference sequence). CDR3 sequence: CASLSGTGELFF. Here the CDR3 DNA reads TGTGCCAGCCTTTCGGGGACCGGGGAGCTGTTTTTT.

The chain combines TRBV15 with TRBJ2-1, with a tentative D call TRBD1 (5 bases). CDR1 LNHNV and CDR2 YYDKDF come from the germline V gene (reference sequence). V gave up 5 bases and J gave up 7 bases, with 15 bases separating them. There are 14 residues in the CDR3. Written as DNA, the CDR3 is TGTGCCACCAGCCCCAGGGCTTCCCATAATGAGCAGTTCTTC. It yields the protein CATSPRASHNEQFF.